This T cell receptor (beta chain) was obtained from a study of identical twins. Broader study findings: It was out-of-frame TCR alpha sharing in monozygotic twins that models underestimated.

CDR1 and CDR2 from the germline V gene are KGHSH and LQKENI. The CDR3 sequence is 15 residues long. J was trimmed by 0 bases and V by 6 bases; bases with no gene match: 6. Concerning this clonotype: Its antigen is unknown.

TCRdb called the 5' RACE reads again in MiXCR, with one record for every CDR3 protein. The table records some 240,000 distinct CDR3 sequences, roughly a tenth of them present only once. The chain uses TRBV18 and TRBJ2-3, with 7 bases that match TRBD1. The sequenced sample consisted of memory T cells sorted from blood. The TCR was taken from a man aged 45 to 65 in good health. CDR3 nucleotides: TGTGCCAGCTCCCTAAGGACAGGCAGCACAGATACGCAGTATTTT. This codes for CASSLRTGSTDTQYF.